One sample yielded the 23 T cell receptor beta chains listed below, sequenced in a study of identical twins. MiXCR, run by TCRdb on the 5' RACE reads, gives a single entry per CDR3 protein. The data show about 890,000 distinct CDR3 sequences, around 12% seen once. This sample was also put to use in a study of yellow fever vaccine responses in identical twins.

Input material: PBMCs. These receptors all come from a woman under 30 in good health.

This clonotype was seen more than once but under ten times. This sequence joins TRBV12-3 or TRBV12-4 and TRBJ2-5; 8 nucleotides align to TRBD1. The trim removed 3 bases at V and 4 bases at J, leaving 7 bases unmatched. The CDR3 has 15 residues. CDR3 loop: CASSLGQGALETQYF. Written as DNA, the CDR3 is TGTGCCAGCAGTTTGGGGCAGGGGGCTTTAGAGACCCAGTACTTC.

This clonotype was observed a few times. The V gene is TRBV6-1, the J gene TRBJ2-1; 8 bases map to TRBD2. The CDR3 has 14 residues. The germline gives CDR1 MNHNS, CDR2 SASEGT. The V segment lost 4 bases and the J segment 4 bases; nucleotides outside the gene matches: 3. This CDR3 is CASSAPGGYNEQFF. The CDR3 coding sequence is TGTGCCAGCAGTGCCCCGGGAGGGTACAATGAGCAGTTCTTC.

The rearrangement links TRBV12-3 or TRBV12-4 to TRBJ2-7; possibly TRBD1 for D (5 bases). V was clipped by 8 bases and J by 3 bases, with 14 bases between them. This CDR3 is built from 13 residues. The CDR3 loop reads CASRPDTNYEQYF. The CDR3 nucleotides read TGTGCCAGCCGGCCGGACACGAACTACGAGCAGTACTTC.

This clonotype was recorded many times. CDR3 DNA: TGCGCCAGCAGCCCTAGCGGGGGGGAAGAGCAGTTCTTC. The encoded protein is CASSPSGGEEQFF. The V and J genes are TRBV5-1 and TRBJ2-1; TRBD2 matches at 12 bases. Germline-derived CDR1 and CDR2 are SGHRS and YFSETQ. V was pared by 4 bases and J by 10 bases, with 3 bases of the junction left unmatched. The length of the CDR3 is 13 residues.

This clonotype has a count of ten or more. The CDR3 loop is CSARAGGSTDTQYF. In DNA, the CDR3 is TGCAGTGCTAGGGCGGGGGGGAGCACAGATACGCAGTATTTT. The rearrangement links TRBV20-1 to TRBJ2-3; 9 nucleotides agree with TRBD2. The ends lost 3 bases at V and 0 bases at J; junction bases unmatched: 1. In germline, CDR1 is DFQATT, CDR2 SNEGSKA (reference sequence). The CDR3 is 14 amino acids.

CDR3 loop: CSASPYRVPYEQYV. CDR3 in DNA: TGCAGTGCTAGTCCGTACAGGGTGCCTTACGAGCAGTACGTC. The chain carries TRBV20-1 and TRBJ2-7, with D maybe TRBD1 (6 bases). The germline V gene encodes CDR1 DFQATT and CDR2 SNEGSKA (reference sequence). V gave up 3 bases and J gave up 4 bases, with 16 bases separating them. The CDR3 loop spans 14 amino acids.

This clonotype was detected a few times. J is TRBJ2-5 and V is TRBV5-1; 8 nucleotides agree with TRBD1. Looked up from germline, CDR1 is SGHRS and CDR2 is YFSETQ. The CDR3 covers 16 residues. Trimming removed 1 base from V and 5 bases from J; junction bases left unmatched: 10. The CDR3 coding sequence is TGCGCCAGCAGCTTGCGCGGGACAGGTCAAGGGGAGACCCAGTACTTC. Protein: CASSLRGTGQGETQYF.

The CDR3 spells CARSTGLANEQFF. DNA for the CDR3: TGTGCCAGGAGCACTGGACTCGCCAATGAGCAGTTCTTC. This chain links TRBV4-2 with TRBJ2-1, with D possibly TRBD2 on 5 matching bases. Trimming removed 9 bases at V and 6 bases at J, with 15 bases between. This CDR3 has 13 residues. Germline V CDR1 and CDR2: LGHNA, YNFKEQ.

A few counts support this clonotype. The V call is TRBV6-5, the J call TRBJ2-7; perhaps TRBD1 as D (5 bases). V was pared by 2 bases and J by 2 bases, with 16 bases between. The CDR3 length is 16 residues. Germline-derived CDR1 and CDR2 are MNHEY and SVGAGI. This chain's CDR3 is CASSYPDRTDTYEQYF. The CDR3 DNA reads TGTGCCAGCAGTTACCCCGACAGAACCGACACCTACGAGCAGTACTTC.

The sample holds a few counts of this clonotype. In DNA, the CDR3 is TGTGCCAGCAGCCATCAAAGAGGAGGGACAGGGCGTCGCCAAGAGACCCAGTACTTC. It encodes CASSHQRGGTGRRQETQYF. This chain uses TRBV14 with TRBJ2-5, with 9 bases that match TRBD1. With V trimmed by 3 bases and J by 1 base, 15 bases remained unmatched. The germline CDR1 and CDR2 sequences are SGHDN and FVKESK. The CDR3 length is 19 residues.

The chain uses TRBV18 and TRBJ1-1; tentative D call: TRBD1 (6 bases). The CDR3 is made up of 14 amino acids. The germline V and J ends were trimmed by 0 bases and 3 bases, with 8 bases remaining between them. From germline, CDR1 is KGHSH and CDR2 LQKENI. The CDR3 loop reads CASSPPGGYTEAFF. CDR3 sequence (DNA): TGTGCCAGCTCACCACCAGGGGGGTACACTGAAGCTTTCTTT.

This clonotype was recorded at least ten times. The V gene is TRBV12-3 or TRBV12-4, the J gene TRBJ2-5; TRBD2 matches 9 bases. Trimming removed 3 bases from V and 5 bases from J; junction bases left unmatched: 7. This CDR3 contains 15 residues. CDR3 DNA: TGTGCCAGCAGTTTTGTGCGGGGGGGGTCGGAGACCCAGTACTTC. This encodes CASSFVRGGSETQYF.

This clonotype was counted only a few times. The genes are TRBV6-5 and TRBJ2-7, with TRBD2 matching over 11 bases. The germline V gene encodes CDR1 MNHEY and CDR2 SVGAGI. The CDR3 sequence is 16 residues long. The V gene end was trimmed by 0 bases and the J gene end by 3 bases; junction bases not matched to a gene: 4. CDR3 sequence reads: CASSYSLAGVNYEQYF. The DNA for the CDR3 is TGTGCCAGCAGTTACTCACTAGCGGGGGTTAACTACGAGCAGTACTTC.

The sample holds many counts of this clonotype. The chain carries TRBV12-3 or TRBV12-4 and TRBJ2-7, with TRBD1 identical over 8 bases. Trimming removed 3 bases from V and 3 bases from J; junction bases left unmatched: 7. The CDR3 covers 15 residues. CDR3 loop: CASSFTGTGSYEQYF. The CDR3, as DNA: TGTGCCAGCAGTTTTACCGGGACAGGAAGCTACGAGCAGTACTTC.

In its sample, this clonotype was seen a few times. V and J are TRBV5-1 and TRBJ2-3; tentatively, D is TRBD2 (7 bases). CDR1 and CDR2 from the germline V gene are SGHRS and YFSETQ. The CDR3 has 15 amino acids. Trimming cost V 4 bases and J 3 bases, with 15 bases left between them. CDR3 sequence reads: CASSQRGGGTDTQYF. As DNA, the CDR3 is TGCGCCAGCAGCCAAAGGGGGGGCGGTACAGATACGCAGTATTTT.

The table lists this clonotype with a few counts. The CDR3 nucleotides are TGTGCCAGCACCTTCACAGATACGCAGTATTTT. The encoded protein is CASTFTDTQYF. The chain carries TRBV12-3 or TRBV12-4 and TRBJ2-3, with D unresolved. The CDR3 consists of 11 residues. V lost 7 bases to trimming and J lost 2 bases, with 4 bases between them.

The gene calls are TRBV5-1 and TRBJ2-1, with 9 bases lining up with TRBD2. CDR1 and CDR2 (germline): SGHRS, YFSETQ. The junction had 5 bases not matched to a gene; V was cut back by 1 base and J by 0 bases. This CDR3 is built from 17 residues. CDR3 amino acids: CASSLMLAGSSYNEQFF. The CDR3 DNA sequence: TGCGCCAGCAGCTTGATGCTAGCGGGGTCCTCCTACAATGAGCAGTTCTTC.

The CDR3 reads CATSDPGTGGGYTF. The CDR3 DNA is TGTGCCACCAGTGATCCCGGGACAGGGGGCGGCTACACCTTC. V usage is TRBV24-1 and J usage is TRBJ1-2; 12 bases match TRBD1. After removal of 3 bases from V and 8 bases from J, the junction contained 3 bases not matched to a gene. The CDR3 extends over 14 amino acids. The V gene's germline CDR1 is KGHDR and CDR2 SFDVKD.

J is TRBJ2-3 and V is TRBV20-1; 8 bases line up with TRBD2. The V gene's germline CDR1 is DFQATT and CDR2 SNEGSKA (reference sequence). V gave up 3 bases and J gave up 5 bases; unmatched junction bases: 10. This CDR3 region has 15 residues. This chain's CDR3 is CSASQAGVNGDTQYF. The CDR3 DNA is TGCAGTGCTAGTCAAGCGGGGGTAAACGGAGATACGCAGTATTTT.

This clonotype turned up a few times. In DNA form, the CDR3 reads TGCAGTGCTGCGGACAGGGGCGATCAGCCCCAGCATTTT. Its translation is CSAADRGDQPQHF. V is TRBV20-1 and J is TRBJ1-5; 9 bases line up with TRBD1. Germline trimming cut 5 bases from V and 5 bases from J; bases unmatched to any gene: 4. The germline V gene encodes CDR1 DFQATT and CDR2 SNEGSKA (reference sequence). This CDR3 region has 13 residues.

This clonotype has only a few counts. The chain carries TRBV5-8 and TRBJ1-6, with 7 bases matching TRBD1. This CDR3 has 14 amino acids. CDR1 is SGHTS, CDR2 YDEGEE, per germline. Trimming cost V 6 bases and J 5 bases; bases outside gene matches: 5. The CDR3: CASTKTGNNSPLHF. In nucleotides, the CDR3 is TGTGCCAGCACCAAGACAGGGAATAATTCACCCCTCCACTTT.

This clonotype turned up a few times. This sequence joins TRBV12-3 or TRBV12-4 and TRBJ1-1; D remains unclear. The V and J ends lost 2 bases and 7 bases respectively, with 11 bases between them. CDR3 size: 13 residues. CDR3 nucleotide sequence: TGTGCCAGCAGTTTAAGGGCCGGGGTTGAAGCTTTCTTT. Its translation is CASSLRAGVEAFF.

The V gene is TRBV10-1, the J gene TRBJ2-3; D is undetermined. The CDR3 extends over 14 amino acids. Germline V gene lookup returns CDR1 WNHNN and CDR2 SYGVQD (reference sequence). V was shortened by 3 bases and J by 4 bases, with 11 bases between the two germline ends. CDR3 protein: CASSERQESDTQYF. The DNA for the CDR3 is TGCGCCAGCAGTGAACGGCAGGAGTCAGATACGCAGTATTTT.